These 13 T cell receptor beta chains were sequenced from one sample in a study of PD-1 blockade in classical Hodgkin lymphoma. The data were produced by immunoSEQ multiplex PCR, yet TCRdb's version contains in-frame clones alone and is incomplete. The sample has around 66,000 clones; 71% are singletons. Every one of the patients relapsed after autologous stem cell transplantation (brentuximab vedotin exposure was variable). The material sequenced was peripheral blood mononuclear cells (PBMCs), taken before the second cycle of nivolumab. The receptors originated from a human donor with classical Hodgkin lymphoma.

The chain has TRBV5-1 and TRBJ1-1; TRBD1 aligns across 11 bases. V lost 1 base and J lost 4; bases outside the gene matches: 6. The CDR3 loop spans 16 amino acids. From germline, CDR1 is SGHRS and CDR2 YFSETQ. This chain's CDR3 is CASSLWTGGEGTEAFF. The CDR3 region has the DNA TGCGCCAGCAGCTTGTGGACAGGGGGCGAAGGCACTGAAGCTTTCTTT.

The chain uses TRBV5-1 and TRBJ1-1, with D possibly being TRBD1 (6 bases). CDR1 and CDR2 (germline): SGHRS, YFSETQ. V was trimmed by 3 bases and J by 3 bases, leaving 12 bases between them. The CDR3 runs to 14 residues. CDR3 sequence (DNA): TGCGCCAGCAGCTCCCAGGGGCCATACACTGAAGCTTTCTTT. This codes for CASSSQGPYTEAFF. Complete variable domain (other parts from reference TRBV5-1 and TRBJ1-1): KAGVTQTPRYLIKTRGQQVTLSCSPISGHRSVSWYQQTPGQGLQFLFEYFSETQRNKGNFPGRFSGRQFSNSRSEMNVSTLELGDSALYLCASSSQGPYTEAFFGQGTRLTVV.

V gene TRBV6-5 combines with J gene TRBJ1-3; D not certain. The V end lost 4 bases, the J end lost 0 bases, and 13 bases lay between the germline ends. The CDR3 is 16 residues long. Germline assignment: CDR1 MNHEY and CDR2 SVGAGI. The CDR3 DNA sequence: TGTGCCAGCAGTTGGGCAGACAAGAGCTCTGGAAACACCATATATTTT. It yields the protein CASSWADKSSGNTIYF.

The chain employs TRBV19 and TRBJ2-7, with a weak D call TRBD1 (5 bases). Germline V gene lookup returns CDR1 LNHDA and CDR2 SQIVND (reference sequence). The ends were cut back, 2 bases at V and 3 bases at J, with 5 bases in the middle. This CDR3 has 12 amino acids. The CDR3 DNA reads TGTGCCAGTAGTATACAGGGCTACGAGCAGTACTTC. Its protein product is CASSIQGYEQYF.

V usage is TRBV13 and J usage is TRBJ1-2, with D unclear. The CDR3 covers 13 residues. Germline V gives CDR1 PRHDT, CDR2 FYEKMQ (reference sequence). The germline V and J ends were trimmed by 0 bases and 0 bases, with 2 bases remaining between them. The CDR3 sequence is CASSLGANYGYTF. The CDR3 coding sequence is TGTGCCAGCAGCTTAGGGGCTAACTATGGCTACACCTTC.

The gene calls are TRBV7-2 and TRBJ1-4; 7 nucleotides match TRBD1. The CDR3 is made up of 15 amino acids. Per the germline V gene, CDR1 is SGHTA and CDR2 is FQGNSA. V trimming: 5 bases; J trimming: 6 bases; junction bases outside the gene matches: 9. DNA of the CDR3: TGTGCCAGCAGCCCAAGACAGGGATTGTATGAAAAACTGTTTTTT. It translates to CASSPRQGLYEKLFF.

As DNA, the CDR3 is TGTGCCAGCTCTTGGTGCGTACAAAGTCGGGCCAACGTCCTGACTTTC. It encodes CASSWCVQSRANVLTF. This rearrangement joins TRBV5-7 to TRBJ2-6, with D unclear. TRBV5-7 is sorted into the ORF group, with uncertain function. The germline V and J ends were trimmed by 7 bases and 5 bases, with 19 bases remaining between them. This CDR3 region has 16 residues.

The chain couples TRBV6-5 to TRBJ2-2, with 8 bases that match TRBD1. CDR1 is MNHEY, CDR2 SVGAGI, per germline. The CDR3 spans 15 residues. Losses at the gene ends were 6 bases for V and 3 bases for J; bases not matched to a gene: 6. CDR3 sequence: CASSQDRGYTGELFF. CDR3 DNA sequence: TGTGCCAGCAGCCAAGACAGGGGTTACACCGGGGAGCTGTTTTTT.

This clone came up a few times. CDR3 region: CASSLAEGGQDEAFF. The DNA of the CDR3 is TGTGCCAGCAGCTTGGCCGAAGGGGGGCAAGATGAAGCTTTCTTT. V and J are TRBV5-5 and TRBJ1-1, with D possibly matching TRBD1 (6 bases). Looked up from germline, CDR1 is SGHKS and CDR2 is YYEKEE (reference sequence). The length of the CDR3 is 15 residues. V shed 0 bases and J shed 7 bases, with 16 bases lying between them.

This sequence joins TRBV2 and TRBJ2-2, with D possibly TRBD2 on 5 matching bases. The V gene lost 8 bases and the J gene lost 7 bases, with 8 bases spanning the gap. CDR3 size: 11 residues. Germline loops: CDR1 SNHLY, CDR2 FYNNEI. The DNA of the CDR3 is TGTGCCAGCGATGCGGGCGGGGAGCTGTTTTTT. The encoded protein is CASDAGGELFF.

This chain links TRBV30 with TRBJ1-2, with no clear D. V lost 2 bases, J lost 4 bases, and 11 bases lay in between. Per the germline V gene, CDR1 is GTSNPN and CDR2 is SVGIG (reference sequence). The CDR3 length is 13 residues. CDR3 in amino acids: CAWSTERRYGYTF. The CDR3 nucleotides are TGTGCCTGGAGTACCGAAAGGCGCTATGGCTACACCTTC.

This clone was seen only a few times. The chain uses TRBV23-1 and TRBJ2-7, with TRBD1 as a possible D gene (6 bases). TRBV23-1 is an ORF for which the function is uncertain. This CDR3 is 20 amino acids long. V was cut by 4 bases and J by 2 bases, with 30 bases left in between. CDR3 sequence reads: CASSPRLGVAPGDKTYEQYF. DNA of the CDR3: TGCGCCAGCAGTCCCCGACTCGGTGTTGCACCTGGGGACAAGACCTACGAGCAGTACTTC.

The chain couples TRBV7-3 to TRBJ2-3; D is unclear. The CDR3 length is 15 residues. Germline V gene data show CDR1 as SGHTA and CDR2 as FQGTGA. Trimming left V 3 bases short and J 2 bases short, with 12 bases between. The CDR3 DNA reads as TGTGCCAGCAGCTTGTCTGACCTTATCACAGATACGCAGTATTTT. It yields the protein CASSLSDLITDTQYF.